Below, 29 T cell receptor beta chains from the same sample are listed, as sequenced in a study of blood T cell repertoires in COVID-19 (TCRdb year 2020). Library prep was done by the immunoSEQ multiplex PCR assay. TCRdb stores this immuneACCESS table with in-frame sequences only. Part of the clones is absent; in the studies checked, under half of the shortfall reflects unresolved V genes, and no reason is known for the rest. Within this sample are tens of thousands of clones, with around nine tenths of them counted one time only. The ten largest clonotypes hold roughly an eighth of the sample. Sequencing was done on a sample of peripheral blood. The receptors shown here come from a woman aged 60-70 years with active COVID-19.

This chain links TRBV18 with TRBJ2-7, with 10 bases that match TRBD1. Germline CDR1 reads KGHSH; CDR2 reads LQKENI. This CDR3 has 14 amino acids. Trimming took 3 bases from V and 6 from J; bases not matched to a gene: 5. Here the CDR3 DNA reads TGTGCCAGCTCACCTCCGGGACAGGGGCCCGAGCAGTACTTC. This codes for CASSPPGQGPEQYF.

This clone was counted between two and nine times. The chain carries TRBV11-2 and TRBJ2-1; 15 nucleotides match TRBD2. V shed 7 bases and J 6 bases; nucleotides not matched to a gene: 13. The CDR3 covers 18 residues. Looked up from germline, CDR1 is SGHAT and CDR2 is FQNNGV. The CDR3: CASIQGTSGGLRVNEQFF. The CDR3 DNA is TGTGCCAGCATCCAGGGGACTAGCGGGGGGCTTAGGGTCAATGAGCAGTTCTTC.

The gene calls are TRBV2 and TRBJ2-2; 9 bases map to TRBD1. The V gene end was trimmed by 6 bases and the J gene end by 4 bases; junction bases not matched to a gene: 6. This CDR3 has 15 residues. CDR1 and CDR2 from the germline V gene are SNHLY and FYNNEI. In DNA, the CDR3 is TGTGCCAGCAGGACAGGGGGAGTTAGCACCGGGGAGCTGTTTTTT. As protein: CASRTGGVSTGELFF.

V gene TRBV19 combines with J gene TRBJ1-6, with D tentatively TRBD1 (6 bases). Trimming took off 5 bases at V and 8 bases at J, with 13 bases between the two ends. The CDR3 runs 14 residues. Germline CDR1 is LNHDA and CDR2 is SQIVND (reference sequence). CDR3 residues: CASSESGEHSPLHF. DNA for the CDR3: TGTGCCAGTAGTGAGTCAGGGGAGCATTCACCCCTCCACTTT.

This rearrangement joins TRBV7-9 to TRBJ2-1; possibly TRBD1 for D (6 bases). This CDR3 has 15 residues. CDR1 is SEHNR and CDR2 is FQNEAQ in the germline V gene (reference sequence). Trimming shortened V by 5 bases and J by 3 bases, and 14 bases separated the two germline ends. CDR3 in amino acids: CASSPQGQGYNEQFF. DNA for the CDR3: TGTGCCAGCAGCCCACAGGGTCAGGGCTACAATGAGCAGTTCTTC.

The chain couples TRBV18 to TRBJ1-2; D is perhaps TRBD1 (5 bases). CDR1 is KGHSH, CDR2 LQKENI, per germline. V was clipped by 0 bases and J by 4 bases, with 9 bases between them. The CDR3 sequence is 14 residues long. CDR3 DNA sequence: TGTGCCAGCTCACCACCGGGGGGTGTCTATGGCTACACCTTC. This gives the protein CASSPPGGVYGYTF.

The V call is TRBV30, the J call TRBJ2-2; the match to TRBD1 covers 12 bases. V lost 3 bases, J lost 4 bases, and 18 bases stayed unmatched. CDR3 length equals 20 residues. Looked up from germline, CDR1 is GTSNPN and CDR2 is SVGIG (reference sequence). CDR3 residues: CAWRVRGTGGPRSGTGELFF. CDR3 nucleotide sequence: TGTGCCTGGAGAGTTAGGGGGACAGGGGGCCCCCGTTCCGGCACCGGGGAGCTGTTTTTT.

This sequence joins TRBV30 and TRBJ1-5; D remains unclear. Germline values: CDR1 GTSNPN, CDR2 SVGIG (reference sequence). The CDR3 sequence is 13 residues long. V shed 2 bases and J shed 3 bases, with 8 bases lying between them. The CDR3 sequence is CAWSYSYNQPQHF. The DNA for the CDR3 is TGTGCCTGGAGTTATTCTTACAATCAGCCCCAGCATTTT.

This clone showed up just once. The CDR3 nucleotides read TGTGCCTGGAGTCATAGGGGGGGTTATAATTCACCCCTCCACTTT. Residues: CAWSHRGGYNSPLHF. This rearrangement joins TRBV30 to TRBJ1-6; the D gene is possibly TRBD1 (6 bases). The V end was cut by 2 bases, the J end by 4 bases, with 12 bases between. Germline CDR1 reads GTSNPN; CDR2 reads SVGIG (reference sequence). The CDR3 length is 15 residues.

The chain carries TRBV19 and TRBJ2-5; no definite D call. The CDR3 is 12 amino acids. V was clipped by 1 base and J by 8 bases, with 8 bases between them. Germline V gives CDR1 LNHDA, CDR2 SQIVND (reference sequence). Here the CDR3 DNA reads TGTGCCAGTAGTATAGCCCTAGGAACCCAGTACTTC. It is translated as CASSIALGTQYF.

The chain links TRBV29-1 to TRBJ2-5, with TRBD2 identical over 7 bases. After removal of 8 bases from V and 0 bases from J, the junction contained 9 bases not matched to a gene. Germline-derived CDR1 and CDR2 are SQVTM and ANQGSEA. This CDR3 region has 14 residues. The CDR3 protein is CSTPLLADQETQYF. The CDR3 DNA reads as TGCAGCACCCCACTTCTAGCGGACCAAGAGACCCAGTACTTC.

The chain uses TRBV10-3 and TRBJ2-3; D call uncertain. CDR3 size: 12 residues. Germline lookup yields CDR1 ENHRY and CDR2 SYGVKD. The V end was cut by 10 bases, the J end by 0 bases, with 8 bases between. As DNA, the CDR3 is TGTGCCAGCCTCGGGAGCACAGATACGCAGTATTTT. Translated, it gives CASLGSTDTQYF.

V gene TRBV4-1 combines with J gene TRBJ1-3; D is possibly TRBD1 (6 bases). The CDR3 has 16 amino acids. The V end lost 1 base, the J end lost 0 bases, and 10 bases lay between the germline ends. Germline V lookup: CDR1 MGHRA, CDR2 YSYEKL. The DNA of the CDR3 is TGCGCCAGCAGCCAAGGGACAGCGATCTCTGGAAACACCATATATTTT. This translates into CASSQGTAISGNTIYF.

The chain joins TRBV3-1 (or the pseudogene TRBV3-2) to TRBJ2-7; 9 nucleotides align to TRBD2. CDR3 length: 13 amino acids. With V trimmed by 0 bases and J by 13 bases, 7 bases remained unmatched. The germline V gene has CDR1 LGHDT and CDR2 YNNKEL (reference sequence). CDR3 sequence: CASSQDHSGGQYF. In DNA, the CDR3 is TGTGCCAGCAGCCAAGACCATAGCGGGGGCCAATACTTC.

J is TRBJ1-1 and V is TRBV9, with 8 positions matching TRBD1. J lost 1 base, V lost 3 bases, and 5 bases had no gene match. Germline values: CDR1 SGDLS, CDR2 YYNGEE. The CDR3 has 15 residues. DNA of the CDR3: TGTGCCAGCAGCGGGATAGGACAGGGGAACACTGAAGCTTTCTTT. It translates to CASSGIGQGNTEAFF.

V gene TRBV7-2 combines with J gene TRBJ1-1, with D perhaps TRBD1 (6 bases). Per germline, CDR1 SGHTA and CDR2 FQGNSA. Trimming pared 3 bases from V and 0 bases from J, leaving 14 bases between. This CDR3 contains 16 residues. The CDR3 DNA sequence: TGTGCCAGCAGCTTCGGCAGGGGTGGAATGAACACTGAAGCTTTCTTT. Translation gives CASSFGRGGMNTEAFF.

The chain has TRBV19 and TRBJ2-3; tentative D call: TRBD1 (6 bases). Between the trimmed V and J ends, which lost 5 bases and 0 bases, there was a span of 18 bases. Germline CDR1 is LNHDA and CDR2 is SQIVND (reference sequence). The CDR3 has 17 amino acids. DNA of the CDR3: TGTGCCAGTAGTCCTCGAGGGGGACCTTCTAGCACAGATACGCAGTATTTT. Translated, it gives CASSPRGGPSSTDTQYF.

J is TRBJ2-7 and V is TRBV5-1; TRBD2 aligns across 11 bases. Per germline, CDR1 SGHRS and CDR2 YFSETQ. V dropped 4 bases and J dropped 2; count of bases not matched to a gene: 8. The CDR3 length is 16 residues. The CDR3 DNA follows: TGCGCCAGCAGCGCAACCTTAGCGGGGGGGACCTACGAGCAGTACTTC. Protein product: CASSATLAGGTYEQYF.

V and J are TRBV13 and TRBJ2-3, with 7 bases that match TRBD2. Germline CDR1 is PRHDT and CDR2 is FYEKMQ (reference sequence). Unmatched junction bases numbered 9, after V lost 5 bases and J lost 4 bases. The CDR3 is 15 amino acids. The CDR3 region is CASSPRGGSADTQYF. In DNA, the CDR3 is TGTGCCAGCAGCCCTAGGGGAGGGAGCGCAGATACGCAGTATTTT.

This chain uses TRBV2 with TRBJ1-2; TRBD1 might be the D (5 bases). Germline CDR1 SNHLY, CDR2 FYNNEI. This CDR3 has 17 residues. V was pared by 1 base and J by 0 bases, with 15 bases between. CDR3 DNA: TGTGCCAGCAGTGAAGGGGTCGGGGGGTCGACTAACTATGGCTACACCTTC. This translates into CASSEGVGGSTNYGYTF.

This chain joins TRBV3-1 (or the pseudogene TRBV3-2) and TRBJ1-2; TRBD1 aligns across 9 bases. The V gene's germline CDR1 is LGHDT and CDR2 YNNKEL (reference sequence). V dropped 1 base and J dropped 2; count of bases not matched to a gene: 5. The CDR3 contains 16 residues. The DNA of the CDR3 is TGTGCCAGCAGCCAAGGTGGGACAGGGATCAACTATGGCTACACCTTC. It encodes CASSQGGTGINYGYTF.

The J gene is TRBJ2-6, the V gene TRBV2; D is unresolved. V gave up 5 bases and J gave up 0 bases, with 8 bases separating them. CDR1 is SNHLY, CDR2 FYNNEI, per germline. This CDR3 is built from 15 residues. CDR3 protein: CASSPVFSGANVLTF. The CDR3, as DNA: TGTGCCAGCAGTCCTGTTTTCTCTGGGGCCAACGTCCTGACTTTC. Looking up the rest from reference TRBV2 and TRBJ2-6 gives the full variable domain: EPEVTQTPSHQVTQMGQEVILRCVPISNHLYFYWYRQILGQKVEFLVSFYNNEISEKSEIFDDQFSVERPDGSNFTLKIRSTKLEDSAMYFCASSPVFSGANVLTFGAGSRLTVL.

The rearrangement uses TRBV19 and TRBJ2-1, with 9 bases aligning to TRBD2. The CDR3 has 16 amino acids. Germline V gene data show CDR1 as LNHDA and CDR2 as SQIVND (reference sequence). After removal of 3 bases from V and 3 bases from J, the junction contained 6 bases not matched to a gene. The CDR3 region is CASSIRSGGHYNEQFF. Written as DNA, the CDR3 is TGTGCCAGTAGTATTAGAAGCGGGGGGCACTACAATGAGCAGTTCTTC.

The chain has TRBV29-1 and TRBJ2-2; TRBD2 might be the D (5 bases). The V end was cut by 7 bases, the J end by 5 bases, with 14 bases between. CDR1 is SQVTM and CDR2 is ANQGSEA in the germline V gene. The CDR3 sequence is 13 residues long. The CDR3 protein is CSGWAPGTGELFF. CDR3 DNA sequence: TGCAGCGGCTGGGCCCCGGGAACCGGGGAGCTGTTTTTT.

The chain couples TRBV5-6 to TRBJ1-1, with D perhaps TRBD1 (6 bases). V was cut by 2 bases and J by 1 base, with 15 bases left in between. The CDR3 has 16 amino acids. Germline-derived CDR1 and CDR2 are SGHDT and YYEEEE. CDR3 bases: TGTGCCAGCAGCTTTGGCCCACAGGGAAGGAACACTGAAGCTTTCTTT. Translated: CASSFGPQGRNTEAFF.

This chain joins TRBV14 and TRBJ1-2; the D gene is possibly TRBD1 (5 bases). This CDR3 is built from 14 residues. Germline CDR1 and CDR2: SGHDN and FVKESK. V lost 1 base and J 8 bases, leaving 14 bases between the germline ends. In nucleotides, the CDR3 is TGTGCCAGCAGCCAAGGGCCGGCAGGGATCGGCTACACCTTC. This gives the protein CASSQGPAGIGYTF.

V usage is TRBV2 and J usage is TRBJ2-2; 9 nucleotides match TRBD1. The germline V gene has CDR1 SNHLY and CDR2 FYNNEI. V gave up 6 bases and J gave up 4 bases; unmatched junction bases: 9. The CDR3 runs 16 residues. The CDR3 region has the DNA TGTGCCAGCAGCCAGGACAGGGGAGGTGGCACCGGGGAGCTGTTTTTT. Translating it yields CASSQDRGGGTGELFF.

The chain is built from TRBV27 and TRBJ1-2; 7 nucleotides agree with TRBD1. The trim removed 5 bases at V and 1 base at J, leaving 10 bases unmatched. The germline gives CDR1 MNHEY, CDR2 SMNVEV (reference sequence). The CDR3 contains 16 residues. The CDR3 is CASSPSTGALNYGYTF. The CDR3 DNA follows: TGTGCCAGCAGTCCATCCACAGGGGCCCTTAACTATGGCTACACCTTC.

The genes are TRBV4-1 and TRBJ1-1; no reliable D call. V was shortened by 2 bases and J by 1 base, with 11 bases between the two germline ends. The CDR3 contains 15 residues. The germline V gene has CDR1 MGHRA and CDR2 YSYEKL. The CDR3 DNA is TGCGCCAGCAGCCAACGCCTCGGGGAGAACACTGAAGCTTTCTTT. This translates into CASSQRLGENTEAFF.